This T cell receptor beta chain was sequenced for a study of blood T cell repertoires in COVID-19. Overall study: Samples representing acute and convalescent COVID-19 were sourced from the United States, Italy and Spain. Sample material is recorded as cDNA or gDNA derived from T cells, B-cell-depleted T cells, or PBMCs.

Germline V gene sequence: CDR1 SEHNR, CDR2 FQNEAQ (reference sequence). This CDR3 spans 15 amino acids. V lost 1 base to trimming and J lost 7 bases; unmatched junction nucleotides: 9. Original processing methods: Scientists estimated how many nucleated cells there were by amplifying reference gene primers. TCRdb keeps only in-frame clones here, not all; method: immunoSEQ multiplex PCR. V, J and clone size reflect that table, while D and trimming were determined from the DNA. The table lists under 300,000 clones, approximately 86% of them singletons, with 5.5% to 9% in the top ten. The chain recombines TRBV7-9 with TRBJ2-5; 7 nucleotides match TRBD2. This clonotype originated in a woman in her seventies with active or convalescent COVID-19. The sequenced sample was peripheral blood. The DNA for the CDR3 is TGTGCCAGCAGCTTAGTACGCGGGGGACGGGGGACCCAGTACTTC. Translation: CASSLVRGGRGTQYF.